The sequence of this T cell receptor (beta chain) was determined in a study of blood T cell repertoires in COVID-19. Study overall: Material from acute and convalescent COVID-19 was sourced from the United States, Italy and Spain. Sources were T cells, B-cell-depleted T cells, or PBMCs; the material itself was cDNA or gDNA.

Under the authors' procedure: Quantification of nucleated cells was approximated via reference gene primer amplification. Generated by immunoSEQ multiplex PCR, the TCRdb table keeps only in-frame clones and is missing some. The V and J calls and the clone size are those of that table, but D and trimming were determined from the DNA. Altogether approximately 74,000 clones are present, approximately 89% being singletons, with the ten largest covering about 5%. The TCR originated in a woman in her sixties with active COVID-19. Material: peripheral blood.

In DNA form, the CDR3 reads TGTGCCACCAAGGGGGGGTTAATAGCGGGAGGGCCAGTCAATGAGCAGTTCTTC. It encodes CATKGGLIAGGPVNEQFF. The rearrangement joins TRBV27 to TRBJ2-1, with 11 bases that match TRBD2. In germline, CDR1 is MNHEY, CDR2 SMNVEV (reference sequence). The CDR3 spans 18 residues. After removal of 10 bases from V and 6 bases from J, the junction contained 20 bases not matched to a gene.